Listed here is a single TCR beta chain. This clone's antigen is unknown. Per-base quality was not reported, and no clone a single base away is much larger than it. Enrolling through a virtual design, the prospective study's participants ranged in age from roughly 18 to 90 years and lived across roughly 23 United States geographic areas. In the prospective study, cohorts were assigned on the basis of participant-reported clinical history obtained from a screening survey and a study questionnaire. A participant counted as exposed if, within 2 weeks of entering the study, that participant had been in contact with someone who had a PCR-confirmed or clinician-diagnosed COVID-19 case. In the prospective study, whole blood, serum and a nasopharyngeal or oropharyngeal swab were collected from each participant by mobile phlebotomists. Additional blood draws and questionnaires over an approximately 2-month period could optionally be provided by prospective study participants. Prospective study blood samples were shipped either frozen or at room temperature before DNA extraction.

These data are taken from a study of blood T cell repertoires in COVID-19 (dated by TCRdb to about 2020). Regarding the research as a whole: Samples from collaborators originated in the United States, Italy and Spain and spanned both the acute and convalescent phases of COVID-19. The material from the prospective study consisted of cDNA or gDNA derived from T cells, B-cell-depleted T cells, or PBMCs. Deeply sampled blood TCRbeta repertoires from subjects exposed to, actively infected with, or recovered from COVID-19 were included in the dataset. The repertoires were released in a freely available public database intended as a resource for research on the immune response to SARS-CoV-2. Samples were obtained from the ongoing ImmuneRACE study (first 160 participants) and from over 1,000 subjects provided by 6 global collaborators. The sample metadata nearly always contained a de-identified subject ID, COVID-19 status, age in years and sex. Where available, HLA class I and class II types were obtained from metadata supplied by the sample provider rather than from assay-based typing. What the research found in general, with its limitations: The amount of clinical and demographic metadata varied by source and participant and was provided uncurated.

The germline V gene (reference sequence) provides CDR1 LNHNV and CDR2 YYDKDF. From the cysteine up to the phenylalanine, the CDR3 has a length of 15 residues. Just CDR3 DNA is preserved here, 45 bases in frame from base 1. V and J lose 6 bases and 6 bases, and a span of 20 bases separates them. TCRbeta CDR3 regions were amplified from genomic DNA using the immunoSEQ Assay, a bias-controlled multiplex PCR. Regarding the original processing steps: Nucleated cell counts per sample were estimated from amplification of reference gene primers within the assay. Sequence reads were collapsed and filtered to measure the absolute abundance of every unique TCRbeta CDR3 rearrangement. For each sample, productive Simpson clonality was calculated as the square root of Simpson's diversity index across productive rearrangements. TCRdb's version of the immuneACCESS table is confined to in-frame rearrangements and falls short of the full clone set. An unresolved V gene accounts for under half of the shortfall where checked; the remainder is of unknown origin. The DNA was the basis for D and trimming; V, J and clone size are from that table. Counted in this sample were about 140,000 clones; 65% to 85% of them appeared once. Approximately 5.1% of the sample comes from the top ten.

The TCR was taken from a man in his sixties or seventies who had been exposed to COVID-19. This receptor chain uses TRBV15 and TRBJ1-1, and perhaps TRBD1 as D gene, on 6 matching bases. Sequences were obtained from PBMCs or T cells enriched from blood (not recorded which). The CDR3 protein is CATSEGNRALPEAFF. The nucleotide sequence is given as TGTGCCACCAGTGAGGGGAACAGGGCCCTACCTGAAGCTTTCTTT.